This T cell receptor (beta chain) appears in the sequencing data of a study of T cell responses to AZD1222 COVID-19 vaccine. Study-wide results and caveats: As reported, nearly half of all spike-specific TCRs target variant regions that are unmutated. Spike-spanning, vaccine-associated CD4 TCRs were dominant at 160-218 and 743-854.

Measured with immunoSEQ multiplex PCR; TCRdb has only the in-frame clones, and not every one. The table includes 30,000 to 35,000 clones, approximately 90% detected once. The germline V gene encodes CDR1 MNHEY and CDR2 SVGAGI. V was clipped by 6 bases and J by 4 bases; unmatched bases: 3. The CDR3 has 13 residues. Comments on this clone: Antigen: not known.

This receptor was identified in an adult in good health. This specimen was peripheral blood, taken on day 0 of AZD1222 vaccination. V usage is TRBV6-5 and J usage is TRBJ1-3; 7 nucleotides align to TRBD1. CDR3 protein: CASSTGVGNTIYF. The CDR3 DNA reads as TGTGCCAGCAGCACAGGGGTAGGAAACACCATATATTTT.